These 19 T cell receptor beta chains share one sample of origin, sequenced in a study of regulatory T cells. Amplification used 52 TRBV primers and 13 TRBJ primers. Sequencing was performed with immunoSEQ multiplex PCR; in TCRdb, only in-frame clones are kept and a portion is missing. The data contain approximately 15,000 clones, more than 85% of them singletons. The sequencing input was CD8+ T cells sorted from blood. The receptors here all came from a person aged 18-30 years with CD3G deficiency.

This CDR3 is CASSSAFRGGETQYF. The CDR3 DNA is TGTGCCAGCAGCTCCGCTTTCCGGGGGGGCGAGACCCAGTACTTC. The chain has TRBV13 and TRBJ2-5; the match to TRBD2 covers 8 bases. Germline V gives CDR1 PRHDT, CDR2 FYEKMQ (reference sequence). The CDR3 loop spans 15 amino acids. J was trimmed by 5 bases and V by 4 bases; bases with no gene match: 9. Supplemented by reference TRBV13 and TRBJ2-5, the full variable domain reads AAGVIQSPRHLIKEKRETATLKCYPIPRHDTVYWYQQGPGQDPQFLISFYEKMQSDKGSIPDRFSAQQFSDYHSELNMSSLELGDSALYFCASSSAFRGGETQYFGPGTRLLVL.

The rearrangement joins TRBV6-5 to TRBJ2-1, with unresolved D. This CDR3 has 14 residues. Per the germline V gene, CDR1 is MNHEY and CDR2 is SVGAGI. V lost 2 bases and J 6 bases, leaving 11 bases between the germline ends. This chain's CDR3 is CASSYPQRGNEQFF. The CDR3 coding sequence is TGTGCCAGCAGTTACCCACAGAGAGGCAATGAGCAGTTCTTC.

This chain connects TRBV5-1 to TRBJ1-2; a weak D match, TRBD1 (5 bases). The CDR3 is 13 residues long. Trimming stripped 2 bases from V and 6 bases from J, with 11 bases between. Germline V gene data show CDR1 as SGHRS and CDR2 as YFSETQ. The CDR3 protein is CASSFPGTDGYTF. In DNA, the CDR3 is TGCGCCAGCAGCTTCCCAGGGACGGATGGCTACACCTTC. Looking up the rest from reference TRBV5-1 and TRBJ1-2 gives the full variable domain: KAGVTQTPRYLIKTRGQQVTLSCSPISGHRSVSWYQQTPGQGLQFLFEYFSETQRNKGNFPGRFSGRQFSNSRSEMNVSTLELGDSALYLCASSFPGTDGYTFGSGTRLTVV.

The genes are TRBV30 and TRBJ1-2; no clear D. Germline V gives CDR1 GTSNPN, CDR2 SVGIG (reference sequence). The V gene lost 5 bases and the J gene lost 8 bases, with 21 bases spanning the gap. CDR3 length equals 14 residues. CDR3 nucleotides: TGTGCCTGGTTAGCTGGGCTCTCGGGTGGGGGCTACACCTTC. Translation gives CAWLAGLSGGGYTF.

The chain has TRBV19 and TRBJ2-1; TRBD2 matches at 7 bases. The CDR3 sequence is 14 residues long. CDR1 and CDR2 from the germline V gene are LNHDA and SQIVND (reference sequence). Trimming took 4 bases from V and 5 from J; bases not matched to a gene: 5. The CDR3 bases are TGTGCCAGTAGTAGGTCTAGCGGCCACAATGAGCAGTTCTTC. Residues: CASSRSSGHNEQFF. Full variable domain (rest looked up from reference TRBV19 and TRBJ2-1): DGGITQSPKYLFRKEGQNVTLSCEQNLNHDAMYWYRQDPGQGLRLIYYSQIVNDFQKGDIAEGYSVSREKKESFPLTVTSAQKNPTAFYLCASSRSSGHNEQFFGPGTRLTVL.

The chain carries TRBV6-1 and TRBJ2-7; 8 nucleotides match TRBD2. Germline values: CDR1 MNHNS, CDR2 SASEGT. Unmatched junction bases numbered 6, after V lost 0 bases and J lost 2 bases. This CDR3 spans 16 amino acids. The CDR3 DNA is TGTGCCAGCAGTGAAGCGCCGGTCGGGAGGGCCTACGAGCAGTACTTC. Its protein is CASSEAPVGRAYEQYF.

V usage is TRBV4-1 and J usage is TRBJ2-3, with 11 bases fitting TRBD1. Germline V CDR1 and CDR2: MGHRA, YSYEKL. With V trimmed by 0 bases and J by 3 bases, 2 bases remained unmatched. CDR3 size: 16 residues. CDR3 nucleotide sequence: TGCGCCAGCAGCCAAGATGGGACAGGGGGAACAGATACGCAGTATTTT. Its protein is CASSQDGTGGTDTQYF.

The J gene is TRBJ2-3, the V gene TRBV5-1; D might be TRBD1 (6 bases). Per the germline V gene, CDR1 is SGHRS and CDR2 is YFSETQ. This CDR3 is 14 amino acids long. Trimming removed 7 bases at V and 2 bases at J, with 14 bases between. CDR3 sequence reads: CASGPGTITDTQYF. CDR3 DNA: TGCGCCAGCGGTCCCGGGACAATCACAGATACGCAGTATTTT.

The V call is TRBV7-9, the J call TRBJ1-5; D unresolved. The CDR3 loop spans 12 amino acids. Germline V CDR1 and CDR2: SEHNR, FQNEAQ (reference sequence). The V end was cut by 1 base, the J end by 6 bases, with 4 bases between. The CDR3 DNA follows: TGTGCCAGCAGCTTAGGGGGTCAGCCCCAGCATTTT. Protein sequence: CASSLGGQPQHF.

The V and J genes are TRBV7-9 and TRBJ2-1; 7 nucleotides align to TRBD1. CDR3 length: 16 amino acids. The germline V gene encodes CDR1 SEHNR and CDR2 FQNEAQ (reference sequence). After removal of 5 bases from V and 1 base from J, the junction contained 8 bases not matched to a gene. The CDR3 spells CASSPRTGGSYNEQFF. The CDR3 DNA reads TGTGCCAGCAGCCCCCGGACAGGAGGATCCTACAATGAGCAGTTCTTC.

The chain has TRBV6-1 and TRBJ1-2; D gene unclear. The germline CDR1 and CDR2 sequences are MNHNS and SASEGT. Between the trimmed V and J ends, which lost 1 base and 13 bases, there was a span of 7 bases. This CDR3 is 10 amino acids long. DNA for the CDR3: TGTGCCAGCAGTGAAGGGAGTCGCACCTTC. Translating gives CASSEGSRTF.

The CDR3 nucleotides are TGTGCCAGCCGATATGGACAGGGTGGGACTGAAGCTTTCTTT. Protein sequence: CASRYGQGGTEAFF. The rearrangement links TRBV27 to TRBJ1-1; TRBD1 matches at 8 bases. J was trimmed by 5 bases and V by 8 bases; bases with no gene match: 10. Looked up from germline, CDR1 is MNHEY and CDR2 is SMNVEV (reference sequence). The CDR3 loop spans 14 amino acids.

V usage is TRBV6-9 and J usage is TRBJ2-5; D remains ambiguous. CDR3 length: 13 residues. V lost 6 bases, J lost 4 bases, and 12 bases lay in between. Germline CDR1 reads MNHGY; CDR2 reads SVAAGI. The CDR3 sequence: CASSPIDGETQYF. In nucleotides, the CDR3 is TGTGCCAGCAGCCCCATCGACGGAGAGACCCAGTACTTC.

CDR3 nucleotides: TGTGCCAGCAGAGTACTAGGGGGAGTCGCCGAGCAGTACTTC. Its translation is CASRVLGGVAEQYF. The V call is TRBV6-1, the J call TRBJ2-7, with D possibly matching TRBD1 (6 bases). V was cut by 6 bases and J by 6 bases, with 18 bases left in between. The CDR3 runs 14 residues. Germline V gene lookup returns CDR1 MNHNS and CDR2 SASEGT.

This chain uses TRBV30 with TRBJ1-2; the D gene is possibly TRBD1 (5 bases). The CDR3 runs to 12 residues. Trimming removed 3 bases at V and 6 bases at J, with 11 bases between. CDR1 and CDR2 from the germline V gene are GTSNPN and SVGIG (reference sequence). The CDR3, as DNA: TGTGCCTGGAGCGCCTCCAGGGATGGCTACACCTTC. Its protein product is CAWSASRDGYTF.

This chain links TRBV9 with TRBJ2-1; D not certain. This CDR3 comprises 14 residues. The ends were cut back, 0 bases at V and 5 bases at J, with 9 bases in the middle. Germline CDR1 reads SGDLS; CDR2 reads YYNGEE. As DNA, the CDR3 is TGTGCCAGCAGCGTAGGCCCAGGTAACAATGAGCAGTTCTTC. Amino acid sequence: CASSVGPGNNEQFF.

The chain joins TRBV6-1 to TRBJ1-1; D gene uncertain. This CDR3 spans 13 amino acids. The germline V gene has CDR1 MNHNS and CDR2 SASEGT. V was shortened by 2 bases and J by 8 bases, with 12 bases between the two germline ends. CDR3 in DNA: TGTGCCAGCAGTGAATGGTACCCCACGGAAGCTTTCTTT. Protein: CASSEWYPTEAFF.

The rearrangement links TRBV5-1 to TRBJ2-1; TRBD2 aligns across 9 bases. The V segment lost 0 bases and the J segment 6 bases; nucleotides outside the gene matches: 7. The CDR3 is 16 residues long. Germline-derived CDR1 and CDR2 are SGHRS and YFSETQ. Here the CDR3 reads CASSLAPAGGGNEQFF. The CDR3, as DNA: TGCGCCAGCAGCTTGGCCCCAGCGGGGGGTGGCAATGAGCAGTTCTTC.

In regard to this clone: The identical CDR3 is also encoded by other nucleotide sequences in the sample. The gene calls are TRBV7-6 and TRBJ2-7, with D maybe TRBD2 (5 bases). The V gene lost 5 bases and the J gene lost 5 bases, with 7 bases spanning the gap. There are 11 residues in the CDR3. Germline V gene sequence: CDR1 SGHVS, CDR2 FNYEAQ. CDR3 sequence reads: CASSLGDEQYF. The CDR3 DNA is TGTGCCAGCAGCCTCGGGGACGAGCAGTACTTC.